The rows below give T cell receptor beta chains drawn from one sample of a study of T-cell memory formation after mild COVID-19. TCRdb re-called the 5' RACE reads with MiXCR, one entry per CDR3 protein. The repertoire holds roughly 150,000 distinct CDR3 sequences, with 13% to 15% as singletons. Sequenced material: PBMCs or a T cell subset sorted from them (not recorded which). Receptors originate from an adult woman who had mild COVID-19 (a few samples of this study predate the infection). Cell type and time point are not known. The CDR3 runs from the conserved cysteine through the conserved F or W. The D gene is left open where the match is weak. The size field is filled for only some rows; it gives once, few, many or a size class.

few	15	TRBJ2-7	-	TRBV7-3	TGTGCCAGCAGCCAGATGGGGGGAGATGCCTACGAGCAGTACTTC	CASSQMGGDAYEQYF
-	15	TRBJ2-7	TRBD1	TRBV13	TGTGCCAGCAGCTTGGCGTTGGGACAGGGGGCCGAGCAGTACTTC	CASSLALGQGAEQYF
-	16	TRBJ2-1	-	TRBV7-2	TGTGCCAGCAGCTTAGCTCCTAGCGTTAGTGACAATGAGCAGTTCTTC	CASSLAPSVSDNEQFF
few	16	TRBJ2-4	-	TRBV5-4	TGTGCCAGCAGCTCCCCGGACTCGTCAGCCAAAAACATTCAGTACTTC	CASSSPDSSAKNIQYF
few	14	TRBJ1-1	-	TRBV12-3/TRBV12-4	TGTGCCAGCAGCCTGACAGGTTCTTTTACTGAAGCTTTCTTT	CASSLTGSFTEAFF
-	13	TRBJ1-3	-	TRBV20-1	TGCAGTGCTAGTAGGCTAACTGGAAACACCATATATTTT	CSASRLTGNTIYF
many	13	TRBJ2-7	TRBD2	TRBV2	TGTGCCAGCAGTGTAGGCGGGAGTTCCGAGCAGTACTTC	CASSVGGSSEQYF
few	16	TRBJ2-3	-	TRBV4-3	TGCGCCAGCAGCCAAGATTTAGGAGCGATCACAGATACGCAGTATTTT	CASSQDLGAITDTQYF
-	14	TRBJ2-2	-	TRBV6-2/TRBV6-3	TGTGCCAGCAGTTACTCTGGGGGCCAGGAGGAGCTGTTTTTT	CASSYSGGQEELFF
few	15	TRBJ2-1	TRBD2	TRBV4-1	TGCGCCAGCAGCCCACTAGCGGGGTTTCACAATGAGCAGTTCTTC	CASSPLAGFHNEQFF
few	13	TRBJ2-7	-	TRBV4-3	TGCGCCAGCAGCCAAGGACAGGCCTACGAGCAGTACTTC	CASSQGQAYEQYF
few	14	TRBJ2-7	-	TRBV20-1	TGCAGTGCTACCCGGACAGGAGGGGCGTACGAGCAGTACTTC	CSATRTGGAYEQYF
few	16	TRBJ1-4	-	TRBV15	TGTGCCACCAGCACAACTTTGAAGGCCTATAATGAAAAACTGTTTTTT	CATSTTLKAYNEKLFF
few	14	TRBJ1-5	-	TRBV30	TGTGCCTGGAACCCGGGACTTAGCAATCAGCCCCAGCATTTT	CAWNPGLSNQPQHF
-	14	TRBJ2-7	-	TRBV7-6	TGTGCCAGCAGCTTAGGCGGGACAGCCTACGAGCAGTACTTC	CASSLGGTAYEQYF
many	14	TRBJ1-4	-	TRBV4-1	TGCGCCAGCAGCCCGTGGGAAGAGAATGAAAAACTGTTTTTT	CASSPWEENEKLFF
few	14	TRBJ2-7	-	TRBV11-2	TGTGCCAGCAGCTTCGGCAGGGTCCCCTACGAGCAGTACTTC	CASSFGRVPYEQYF
-	13	TRBJ2-7	-	TRBV4-3	TGCGCCAGCAGCCAAGGAGTTTGGGGCGAGCAGTACTTC	CASSQGVWGEQYF
medium-sized	11	TRBJ1-2	-	TRBV11-3	TGTGCCAGCAGTTATACTTGGGAAGTCTACTTC	CASSYTWEVYF
-	13	TRBJ2-7	-	TRBV7-9	TGTGCCAGCCTCTCGCGTGGGGCCTACGAGCAGTACTTC	CASLSRGAYEQYF
-	12	TRBJ2-7	-	TRBV9	TGTGCCAGCAGCGTTGGAGGCTACGAGCAGTACTTC	CASSVGGYEQYF
-	15	TRBJ2-1	-	TRBV6-4	TGTGCCAGCAGTGCCGGGACTGGGGCTAGCAATGAGCAGTTCTTC	CASSAGTGASNEQFF
few	15	TRBJ2-1	-	TRBV13	TGTGCCAGCAGCTTAGCGGGAGTTCGGGACAATGAGCAGTTCTTC	CASSLAGVRDNEQFF
few	16	TRBJ2-3	TRBD2	TRBV7-8	TGTGCCAGCAGGGACCGAGGACTAGAGGTCACAGATACGCAGTATTTT	CASRDRGLEVTDTQYF
-	15	TRBJ2-5	-	TRBV19	TGTGCCAGTAGTGAAGGGACGAGTTTGGAAGAGACCCAGTACTTC	CASSEGTSLEETQYF
-	13	TRBJ2-5	-	TRBV2	TGTGCCAGCAGCGAGGGGAGAATGGAGACCCAGTACTTC	CASSEGRMETQYF
few	16	TRBJ2-1	-	TRBV9	TGTGCCAGCAGCGTAGTACCCGGGGGCCAATACAATGAGCAGTTCTTC	CASSVVPGGQYNEQFF
few	15	TRBJ2-7	-	TRBV4-3	TGCGCCAGCAGCCCCGGACGGACGTCCTCGTACGAGCAGTACTTC	CASSPGRTSSYEQYF
few	14	TRBJ2-7	-	TRBV6-2/TRBV6-3	TGTGCCAGCAGTTACGCCGGACTCTCCTACGAGCAGTACTTC	CASSYAGLSYEQYF
many	13	TRBJ1-1	-	TRBV4-1	TGCGCCAGCAGCCAAGATCTGACCAACAAAGCTTTCTTT	CASSQDLTNKAFF
-	17	TRBJ1-2	-	TRBV11-2	TGTGCCAGCAGCTATAACCCCGGGACGGAACGTCACTATGGCTACACCTTC	CASSYNPGTERHYGYTF
few	15	TRBJ2-1	TRBD2	TRBV6-5	TGTGCCAGCAGTCTTACTAGCGGGGCAACAATAGAGCAGTTCTTC	CASSLTSGATIEQFF
few	13	TRBJ2-3	-	TRBV7-2	TGTGCCAGCAGCTCGGACCACACAGATACGCAGTATTTT	CASSSDHTDTQYF
-	12	TRBJ2-1	-	TRBV9	TGTGCCAGCAGCGCAACACGGAATGAGCAGTTCTTC	CASSATRNEQFF
-	15	TRBJ1-2	-	TRBV7-9	TGTGCCAGCAGCTTAGCGCAGAGGGAGGGGGATGGCTACACCTTC	CASSLAQREGDGYTF
few	18	TRBJ2-2	TRBD2	TRBV7-6	TGTGCCAGCAGCCCTCGAGGTAGCGGGGGGCCCGGCACCGGGGAGCTGTTTTTT	CASSPRGSGGPGTGELFF
-	15	TRBJ2-3	TRBD2	TRBV28	TGTGCCAGCAGTCTAGCGGGGGCCAACACAGATACGCAGTATTTT	CASSLAGANTDTQYF
few	15	TRBJ1-5	-	TRBV6-6	TGTGCCAGCAGTTTTGGGGCGGCGGGCAATCAGCCCCAGCATTTT	CASSFGAAGNQPQHF
many	14	TRBJ1-5	-	TRBV6-2/TRBV6-3	TGTGCCAGCAGATCACTACAGGGCAATCAGCCCCAGCATTTT	CASRSLQGNQPQHF
many	18	TRBJ2-1	TRBD2	TRBV7-6	TGTGCCAGCAGCTTAGGTCGGGTTAGCGGGGGGCCTGACAATGAGCAGTTCTTC	CASSLGRVSGGPDNEQFF
-	17	TRBJ2-5	TRBD1	TRBV2	TGTGCCAGCAGTTATGCAGGGACAGGGCCTCCCCAAGAGACCCAGTACTTC	CASSYAGTGPPQETQYF
-	12	TRBJ2-7	TRBD2	TRBV6-5	TGTGCCAGCGGGGAGCGGGGCTACGAGCAGTACTTC	CASGERGYEQYF
many	15	TRBJ2-7	TRBD1	TRBV29-1	TGCAGCGTTGAAGATTGGGAGGACAGGGGCTACGAGCAGTACTTC	CSVEDWEDRGYEQYF
few	15	TRBJ2-3	TRBD2	TRBV7-9	TGTGCCAGCAGCCAAGGGAGGCGGGAGATCGATACGCAGTATTTT	CASSQGRREIDTQYF
-	13	TRBJ1-5	-	TRBV18	TGTGCCAGCTCAGACGGGTGGGTAGGTCCCCAGCATTTT	CASSDGWVGPQHF
-	18	TRBJ1-1	TRBD1	TRBV4-1	TGCGCCAGCCACCCCGCAGGGGGTAAAGGGGCAGGGTACACTGAAGCTTTCTTT	CASHPAGGKGAGYTEAFF
few	13	TRBJ1-2	-	TRBV6-2/TRBV6-3	TGTGCCAGCAGTGTAGCCCTCAACTATGGCTACACCTTC	CASSVALNYGYTF
-	14	TRBJ2-1	TRBD1	TRBV6-2/TRBV6-3	TGTGCCAGCACCCTACAGGGGTTCTACAATGAGCAGTTCTTC	CASTLQGFYNEQFF
few	12	TRBJ2-1	TRBD2	TRBV13	TGTGCCAGCAGCGGGACTAGTTTGGAGCAGTTCTTC	CASSGTSLEQFF
few	19	TRBJ1-6	-	TRBV7-6	TGTGCCAGCAGCTTAGGTCCCCCCGGACGGAGCTCCTATAATTCACCCCTCCACTTT	CASSLGPPGRSSYNSPLHF
-	15	TRBJ2-7	-	TRBV18	TGTGCCAGCTCTCCCGATCTCAAGAGCTCCTACGAGCAGTACTTC	CASSPDLKSSYEQYF
many	15	TRBJ2-7	TRBD2	TRBV5-4	TGTGCCAGCAGCGCCGGACTAGCGGGAGTGTACGAGCAGTACTTC	CASSAGLAGVYEQYF
-	13	TRBJ2-7	TRBD2	TRBV20-1	TGCAGTGCAGAGGGACTAGAAACCTACGAGCAGTACTTC	CSAEGLETYEQYF
-	16	TRBJ2-2	-	TRBV15	TGTGCCACCAGCAGTCCCAGGGAGACGAACACCGGGGAGCTGTTTTTT	CATSSPRETNTGELFF
few	15	TRBJ2-2	-	TRBV27	TGTGCCAGCAGCCTTCTGGCAGCCCTCGCCGGGGAGCTGTTTTTT	CASSLLAALAGELFF
few	14	TRBJ1-1	-	TRBV12-3/TRBV12-4	TGTGCCAGCAGTAATACAGGGCTGAACACTGAAGCTTTCTTT	CASSNTGLNTEAFF
few	14	TRBJ1-5	-	TRBV5-1	TGCGCCAGCAGCTTGGGATATAGCAATCAGCCCCAGCATTTT	CASSLGYSNQPQHF
-	17	TRBJ2-3	-	TRBV7-8	TGTGCCAGCAGCCCGCGGCCGAACAGGTTTGCAACAGATACGCAGTATTTT	CASSPRPNRFATDTQYF
few	14	TRBJ2-2	TRBD2	TRBV6-2/TRBV6-3	TGTGCCAGCCTTGGACTAGCGGGGACCGGGGAGCTGTTTTTT	CASLGLAGTGELFF